These 10 T cell receptor beta chains originate from one sample sequenced in a study of blood T cell repertoires in COVID-19. Repertoires were generated with immunoSEQ multiplex PCR, while TCRdb's copy carries only in-frame clones and drops some. The sample lists tens of thousands of clones, approximately 83% seen once, with 40% to 45% in the top ten. Sequences were obtained from peripheral blood. All receptors derive from a man older than 75 with acute or convalescent COVID-19.

The CDR3 DNA is TGTGCCAGCAGTATCGCGTGGCAGGGATACTACGAGCAGTACTTC. This gives the protein CASSIAWQGYYEQYF. The genes are TRBV27 and TRBJ2-7, with D perhaps TRBD1 (5 bases). V was pared by 5 bases and J by 3 bases, with 17 bases between. The V gene's germline CDR1 is MNHEY and CDR2 SMNVEV (reference sequence). The CDR3 runs to 15 residues.

The V gene is TRBV29-1, the J gene TRBJ2-7; D may be TRBD1 (6 bases). The CDR3 has 13 amino acids. Trimming took 7 bases from V and 2 from J, leaving 15 bases between them. Germline assignment: CDR1 SQVTM and CDR2 ANQGSEA. CDR3: CSAVITGTYEQYF. The CDR3 region has the DNA TGCAGCGCCGTAATAACAGGGACCTACGAGCAGTACTTC.

The gene calls are TRBV19 and TRBJ1-4, with D perhaps TRBD1 (6 bases). The CDR3 runs 16 residues. Per germline, CDR1 LNHDA and CDR2 SQIVND (reference sequence). The V end lost 3 bases, the J end lost 5 bases, and 16 bases lay between the germline ends. CDR3 sequence (DNA): TGTGCCAGTAGTATGAATACAGGGCGGCCCAATGAAAAACTGTTTTTT. Translation gives CASSMNTGRPNEKLFF.

This clone was detected only once. The chain is built from TRBV4-3 and TRBJ1-1, with a possible D match to TRBD1 (6 bases). Trimming stripped 1 base from V and 3 bases from J, with 9 bases between. Germline CDR1 LGHNA, CDR2 YSLEER. CDR3 length equals 14 residues. The CDR3 loop reads CASSQGQGYTEAFF. As DNA, the CDR3 is TGCGCCAGCAGCCAAGGCCAGGGGTACACTGAAGCTTTCTTT.

The chain links TRBV7-3 to TRBJ2-3; D might be TRBD1 (5 bases). CDR1 is SGHTA and CDR2 is FQGTGA in the germline V gene. The CDR3 covers 15 residues. Trimming took 3 bases from V and 2 from J, leaving 12 bases between them. In DNA form, the CDR3 reads TGTGCCAGCAGCTTTCAGGGCACATTCACAGATACGCAGTATTTT. This encodes CASSFQGTFTDTQYF.

In this sample, this clone turned up once. CDR3 DNA sequence: TGCGCCAGCAGCCTTAGCACAGGGGTAGGCACTGAAGCTTTCTTT. Translation gives CASSLSTGVGTEAFF. This chain links TRBV5-1 with TRBJ1-1; 7 bases map to TRBD1. With 4 bases clipped from V and 4 bases from J, the junction kept 10 bases outside the gene matches. This CDR3 comprises 15 residues. The germline V gene encodes CDR1 SGHRS and CDR2 YFSETQ.

A note on this clone: The same CDR3 is also encoded by other DNA sequences in this sample. This rearrangement joins TRBV5-1 to TRBJ2-5; 8 nucleotides align to TRBD1. This CDR3 is built from 13 residues. Germline lookup yields CDR1 SGHRS and CDR2 YFSETQ. Trimming at V came to 4 bases and at J to 5 bases, leaving 4 bases not matched to a gene. CDR3 DNA: TGCGCCAGCAGCCTTGGGACAGGCGAGACCCAGTACTTC. Amino acid sequence: CASSLGTGETQYF.

This clone came up a few times. The chain employs TRBV21-1 and TRBJ2-5; the D call in the table, TRBD2, was not verified against the DNA. TRBV21-1 is a documented pseudogene. The CDR3 is 20 residues long. The CDR3 DNA sequence: TGTGCCAGCAGCCATATCACCTCTGGGGGGTATACTCTAGCGGAAGAGACCCAGTACTTC. This codes for CASSHITSGGYTLAEETQYF.

The chain couples TRBV6-2 or TRBV6-3 to TRBJ2-1; D not certain. This CDR3 is built from 12 residues. Trimming cost V 5 bases and J 4 bases, with 6 bases left between them. Germline CDR1 is MNHEY and CDR2 is SVGEGT. For the CDR3, the DNA is TGTGCCAGCAGTCTAGTATACAATGAGCAGTTCTTC. Translating it yields CASSLVYNEQFF.

In its sample, this clone was seen a few times. The rearrangement links TRBV28 to TRBJ1-4, with D perhaps TRBD1 (5 bases). Per the germline V gene, CDR1 is MDHEN and CDR2 is SYDVKM. The CDR3 is 14 amino acids. V gave up 6 bases and J gave up 4 bases, with 12 bases separating them. CDR3 nucleotide sequence: TGTGCCAGCAGCCGACAGATAGGTAATGAAAAACTGTTTTTT. Amino acids: CASSRQIGNEKLFF.